This record covers a single T cell receptor (beta chain). This specimen comes from a study of blood T cell repertoires in COVID-19. As for the study in general: Whether acute or convalescent, the COVID-19 samples came from the United States, Italy and Spain.

Some clones are missing from TCRdb's copy, which holds only in-frame ones; the method was immunoSEQ multiplex PCR. Of about 100,000 clones listed, approximately 90% are singletons. The sample was peripheral blood. The sequence was obtained from a man aged 45 to 65 with acute or convalescent COVID-19.

CDR3 loop: CASSPGLAGLRGTDTQYF. DNA of the CDR3: TGTGCCAGCAGCCCCGGACTAGCGGGGTTGAGAGGGACAGATACGCAGTATTTT. This rearrangement joins TRBV11-2 to TRBJ2-3; TRBD2 matches 12 bases. Germline V gene data show CDR1 as SGHAT and CDR2 as FQNNGV. The CDR3 runs 18 residues. V lost 5 bases to trimming and J lost 3 bases; unmatched junction nucleotides: 12.